These 30 T cell receptor beta chains were all obtained from the same sample, sequenced in a study of T cells in Graves' hyperthyroidism and ophthalmopathy. RNA transcripts yielded amplified TCR beta CDR3 regions. The study used the HTBI primer set for a first-round RT-PCR of the TCR CDR3. MiXCR was run by TCRdb on the multiplex PCR reads, yielding one entry per CDR3 protein. Among hundreds of thousands of distinct CDR3 sequences, roughly an eighth were seen once, and the ten largest hold 9.2%. The sample taken for sequencing was blood. The source is a woman under 30 with Graves' hyperthyroidism.

In this sample, this clonotype turned up many times. The chain has TRBV10-3 and TRBJ1-6; 7 bases match TRBD1. V was pared by 6 bases and J by 8 bases, with 1 base of the junction left unmatched. This CDR3 comprises 12 residues. Germline lookup yields CDR1 ENHRY and CDR2 SYGVKD. The CDR3 DNA reads TGTGCCATCAGCCAGGGGGATTCACCCCTCCACTTT. This gives the protein CAISQGDSPLHF.

This clonotype showed up many times. This chain joins TRBV18 and TRBJ1-4, with no clear D. Between the trimmed V and J ends, which lost 1 base and 0 bases, there was a span of 6 bases. The CDR3 extends over 15 amino acids. Germline CDR1 and CDR2: KGHSH and LQKENI. The CDR3 DNA is TGTGCCAGCTCACCACGGTCAACAACTAATGAAAAACTGTTTTTT. Protein product: CASSPRSTTNEKLFF. Supplemented by reference TRBV18 and TRBJ1-4, the full variable domain reads NAGVMQNPRHLVRRRGQEARLRCSPMKGHSHVYWYRQLPEEGLKFMVYLQKENIIDESGMPKERFSAEFPKEGPSILRIQQVVRGDSAAYFCASSPRSTTNEKLFFGSGTQLSVL.

In its sample, this clonotype was seen a few times. The V and J genes are TRBV5-5 and TRBJ1-4; D is perhaps TRBD1 (5 bases). This CDR3 is built from 16 residues. V was pared by 4 bases and J by 4 bases, with 17 bases between. Germline V gene sequence: CDR1 SGHKS, CDR2 YYEKEE (reference sequence). The CDR3, as DNA: TGTGCCAGCAGCCCCCCTCAACAGGTGCTTAATGAAAAACTGTTTTTT. It is translated as CASSPPQQVLNEKLFF.

This clonotype was seen at least ten times. The chain has TRBV28 and TRBJ1-1; possible D gene TRBD1, 5 bases. The CDR3 is 14 amino acids. Trimming shortened V by 6 bases and J by 0 bases, and 11 bases separated the two germline ends. CDR1 and CDR2 from the germline V gene are MDHEN and SYDVKM. The CDR3 sequence is CASRTDPLNTEAFF. CDR3 in DNA: TGTGCCAGCAGGACAGACCCTTTGAACACTGAAGCTTTCTTT.

This clonotype was observed a few times. The genes are TRBV20-1 and TRBJ1-5, with D uncertain. V lost 0 bases and J 4 bases, leaving 22 bases between the germline ends. The V gene's germline CDR1 is DFQATT and CDR2 SNEGSKA (reference sequence). The CDR3 sequence is 18 residues long. The CDR3 spells CSARDLHRLPNGNQPQHF. CDR3 nucleotide sequence: TGCAGTGCTAGAGATTTGCACCGACTGCCTAATGGGAATCAGCCCCAGCATTTT.

This clonotype was counted at least ten times. The rearrangement links TRBV5-1 to TRBJ2-5; no reliable D call. This CDR3 contains 14 residues. CDR1 and CDR2 from the germline V gene are SGHRS and YFSETQ. V was trimmed by 0 bases and J by 2 bases, leaving 8 bases between them. CDR3 bases: TGCGCCAGCAGCTTGGCTTCGAATCAAGAGACCCAGTACTTC. Its translation is CASSLASNQETQYF.

This sequence joins TRBV7-8 and TRBJ2-1; the D gene is possibly TRBD1 (6 bases). V dropped 2 bases and J dropped 7 bases, with 18 bases sitting between them. Germline loops: CDR1 SGHVS, CDR2 FQNEAQ. The CDR3 extends over 16 amino acids. The CDR3 DNA is TGTGCCAGCAGCTTAAGGGGGAAGAAGTTTTGGAATGAGCAGTTCTTC. This translates into CASSLRGKKFWNEQFF.

This clonotype was seen at least ten times. This chain links TRBV19 with TRBJ1-5; D perhaps matches TRBD1 (6 bases). V was cut by 4 bases and J by 9 bases, with 19 bases left in between. CDR1 is LNHDA, CDR2 SQIVND, per germline (reference sequence). This CDR3 has 15 amino acids. The CDR3 reads CASSTNDRTVSPQHF. CDR3 sequence (DNA): TGTGCCAGTAGTACGAATGACAGGACAGTTTCGCCCCAGCATTTT.

This clonotype was observed a few times. The chain links TRBV9 to TRBJ1-2; possibly TRBD1 for D (6 bases). Germline CDR1 reads SGDLS; CDR2 reads YYNGEE. The CDR3 contains 16 residues. Trimming left V 0 bases short and J 4 bases short, with 16 bases between. The CDR3 sequence: CASSVEGRGGPYGYTF. Written as DNA, the CDR3 is TGTGCCAGCAGCGTAGAGGGGAGGGGGGGGCCCTATGGCTACACCTTC.

This clonotype was seen ten or more times. The rearrangement joins TRBV12-3 or TRBV12-4 to TRBJ1-1, with D possibly TRBD1 on 5 matching bases. The CDR3 covers 13 residues. With 6 bases removed from V and 5 bases from J, the gap between germline ends came to 13 bases. CDR3 nucleotides: TGTGCCAGCAGGTACGGGACGGTGACTGAAGCTTTCTTT. Its translation: CASRYGTVTEAFF.

This chain's CDR3 is CASSFQTGLLEGYTF. For the CDR3, the DNA is TGTGCCAGCAGCTTCCAGACAGGCCTTTTAGAGGGCTACACCTTC. The V and J genes are TRBV7-8 and TRBJ1-2; possible D gene TRBD1, 6 bases. This CDR3 is built from 15 residues. Per germline, CDR1 SGHVS and CDR2 FQNEAQ. Trimming took off 3 bases at V and 8 bases at J, with 19 bases between the two ends.

The chain uses TRBV5-1 and TRBJ2-2, with TRBD1 as a possible D gene (6 bases). The germline V and J ends were trimmed by 0 bases and 4 bases, with 10 bases remaining between them. The CDR3 has 15 amino acids. Germline CDR1 SGHRS, CDR2 YFSETQ. The CDR3 coding sequence is TGCGCCAGCAGCTTGGCCAGGGGTGGCACCGGGGAGCTGTTTTTT. Its protein is CASSLARGGTGELFF. The full variable domain, with the rest looked up from reference TRBV5-1 and TRBJ2-2, is KAGVTQTPRYLIKTRGQQVTLSCSPISGHRSVSWYQQTPGQGLQFLFEYFSETQRNKGNFPGRFSGRQFSNSRSEMNVSTLELGDSALYLCASSLARGGTGELFFGEGSRLTVL.

This clonotype was recorded at least ten times. The chain links TRBV5-1 to TRBJ2-7, with a weak D call TRBD2 (6 bases). V shed 1 base and J shed 1 base, with 12 bases lying between them. CDR3 length equals 15 residues. Germline-derived CDR1 and CDR2 are SGHRS and YFSETQ. The CDR3 reads CASSLTSSASYEQYF. The CDR3 region has the DNA TGCGCCAGCAGCTTGACGTCTAGCGCATCCTACGAGCAGTACTTC.

This clonotype occurred many times. The gene calls are TRBV7-2 and TRBJ1-3; D is unclear. The CDR3 is 15 residues long. Deletions cut 2 bases from V and 2 bases from J, with 10 bases between. CDR1 is SGHTA, CDR2 FQGNSA, per germline. The CDR3 spells CASSLSVATGNTIYF. For the CDR3, the DNA is TGTGCCAGCAGCTTAAGTGTTGCAACTGGAAACACCATATATTTT.

The sample holds a few counts of this clonotype. With a much larger clone just one base away, this may be a read error. This CDR3 reads CASGFPGTSGPQSTDTQYF. The CDR3 DNA reads as TGTGCCAGCGGTTTCCCGGGGACTAGCGGCCCCCAATCGACAGATACGCAGTATTTT. The V and J genes are TRBV28 and TRBJ2-3; 11 bases fit TRBD2. The CDR3 runs 19 residues. Germline V gene lookup returns CDR1 MDHEN and CDR2 SYDVKM.

This clonotype was counted many times. The CDR3 here is CASSLDPQGAFETQYF. CDR3 in DNA: TGTGCCAGCAGCTTAGACCCGCAGGGGGCTTTCGAGACCCAGTACTTC. The chain has TRBV7-2 and TRBJ2-5; 8 nucleotides align to TRBD1. This CDR3 region has 16 residues. The V gene end was trimmed by 1 base and the J gene end by 5 bases; junction bases not matched to a gene: 9. The germline gives CDR1 SGHTA, CDR2 FQGNSA.

The rearrangement joins TRBV27 to TRBJ2-1; perhaps TRBD2 as D (7 bases). Trimming cost V 6 bases and J 2 bases, with 20 bases left between them. Germline-derived CDR1 and CDR2 are MNHEY and SMNVEV (reference sequence). The CDR3 sequence is 17 residues long. CDR3: CASRDGRGGTPYNEQFF. The CDR3 region has the DNA TGTGCCAGCAGAGATGGGAGGGGGGGGACCCCCTACAATGAGCAGTTCTTC.

This clonotype was recorded a few times. J is TRBJ2-5 and V is TRBV6-5; tentatively, D is TRBD2 (5 bases). V lost 4 bases to trimming and J lost 4 bases, with 13 bases between them. The CDR3 is 14 amino acids. From germline, CDR1 is MNHEY and CDR2 SVGAGI. CDR3 loop: CASSLRVMGETQYF. CDR3 DNA sequence: TGTGCCAGCAGTTTGCGGGTTATGGGAGAGACCCAGTACTTC.

This clonotype appeared many times. J is TRBJ2-7 and V is TRBV7-9, with 10 bases lining up with TRBD2. V lost 5 bases, J lost 2 bases, and 9 bases stayed unmatched. The CDR3 sequence is 16 residues long. Germline-derived CDR1 and CDR2 are SEHNR and FQNEAQ (reference sequence). The CDR3 coding sequence is TGTGCCAGCAGCCCCACCCTAGCGGGAGTCGCCTACGAGCAGTACTTC. It specifies CASSPTLAGVAYEQYF.

For this clonotype: A junction end diverges from the germline sequence, so it may reflect a read error. V usage is TRBV18 and J usage is TRBJ1-1; D call uncertain. CDR1 is KGHSH, CDR2 LQKENI, per germline. The CDR3 has 17 residues. The CDR3 sequence: CASSPVMGSTMNTETFF. The CDR3 bases are TGTGCCAGCTCACCCGTCATGGGTTCCACAATGAACACTGAAACTTTCTTT.

The chain employs TRBV25-1 and TRBJ1-1; no firm D call. Trimming took off 4 bases at V and 1 base at J, with 19 bases between the two ends. Germline values: CDR1 MGHDK, CDR2 SYGVNS. This CDR3 region has 17 residues. For the CDR3, the DNA is TGTGCCAGCAGTGGCGCAGGCCCGAGCGGTTGGAACACTGAAGCTTTCTTT. This translates into CASSGAGPSGWNTEAFF.

This clonotype was counted at least ten times. The CDR3 bases are TGCAGTGCTATTCGACAGGGGCAAGACGAGCAGTACTTC. Translation: CSAIRQGQDEQYF. The gene calls are TRBV20-1 and TRBJ2-7; 8 bases line up with TRBD1. CDR1 and CDR2 from the germline V gene are DFQATT and SNEGSKA (reference sequence). There are 13 residues in the CDR3. With 4 bases clipped from V and 5 bases from J, the junction kept 7 bases outside the gene matches.

Only a few counts were recorded for this clonotype. The CDR3 sequence: CASSVDGRGQETQYF. The CDR3 nucleotides read TGTGCCAGCAGCGTAGATGGGAGGGGGCAAGAGACCCAGTACTTC. The chain combines TRBV9 with TRBJ2-5; maybe TRBD2 (7 bases). The V gene lost 0 bases and the J gene lost 2 bases, with 11 bases spanning the gap. The CDR3 runs 15 residues. Germline V gene data show CDR1 as SGDLS and CDR2 as YYNGEE.

This clonotype was detected a few times. A single base separates this from a much larger clone, so it may be a read error. The chain recombines TRBV12-3 or TRBV12-4 with TRBJ1-4, with no clear D. The CDR3 runs to 15 residues. CDR3 in amino acids: CASRPLAEGNEKLLF. In DNA form, the CDR3 reads TGTGCCAGCAGACCCCTAGCGGAGGGAAATGAAAAACTGCTTTTT.

This clonotype was counted a few times. This chain links TRBV5-1 with TRBJ1-6; TRBD1 aligns across 8 bases. CDR1 and CDR2 from the germline V gene are SGHRS and YFSETQ. J lost 7 bases, V lost 0 bases, and 3 bases had no gene match. This CDR3 is built from 15 residues. The CDR3 region has the DNA TGCGCCAGCAGCTTGGAGGACAGGGAAAATTCACCCCTCCACTTT. Translated: CASSLEDRENSPLHF.

Comments on this clonotype: Just one base apart from a much larger clone, this may be a read error. V gene TRBV6-5 combines with J gene TRBJ1-5; D unresolved. Germline V gives CDR1 MNHEY, CDR2 SVGAGI. The CDR3 is 17 amino acids. V lost 2 bases, J lost 2 bases, and 16 bases lay in between. CDR3 residues: CASSYMPKSAGNQPQHF. The CDR3 nucleotides read TGTGCCAGCAGTTACATGCCGAAATCGGCGGGCAATCAGCCCCAGCATTTT.

This clonotype was seen ten or more times. The CDR3 here is CSARGPRELGEAFF. CDR3 in DNA: TGCAGTGCTAGGGGGCCTAGGGAGTTGGGGGAAGCTTTCTTT. The chain combines TRBV20-1 with TRBJ1-1; TRBD1 is a possible D gene (5 bases). Per germline, CDR1 DFQATT and CDR2 SNEGSKA (reference sequence). The CDR3 contains 14 residues. Between the trimmed V and J ends, which lost 3 bases and 8 bases, there was a span of 19 bases.

V and J are TRBV11-3 and TRBJ1-1; D unclear. The CDR3 length is 12 residues. Germline CDR1 and CDR2: SGHNT and YENEEA. V was pared by 6 bases and J by 6 bases, with 11 bases between. The CDR3 is CASSLGLAEAFF. Here the CDR3 DNA reads TGTGCCAGCAGTCTAGGGTTAGCTGAAGCTTTCTTT.

This clonotype was seen a handful of times. J is TRBJ2-1 and V is TRBV5-1, with 12 positions matching TRBD2. This CDR3 is 18 amino acids long. Germline CDR1 SGHRS, CDR2 YFSETQ. V was pared by 0 bases and J by 8 bases, with 12 bases of the junction left unmatched. As DNA, the CDR3 is TGCGCCAGCAGCTTGGAACTAGCGGGAGGCCGGCTGGGGGATGAGCAGTTCTTC. This gives the protein CASSLELAGGRLGDEQFF.

This clonotype turned up a few times. The rearrangement uses TRBV5-1 and TRBJ1-3, with 8 positions matching TRBD1. V gave up 0 bases and J gave up 5 bases; unmatched junction bases: 4. Germline loops: CDR1 SGHRS, CDR2 YFSETQ. This CDR3 contains 15 residues. The chain's CDR3 is CASSLEQGARNTIYF. In DNA, the CDR3 is TGCGCCAGCAGCTTGGAGCAGGGGGCCAGAAACACCATATATTTT. Full variable domain (outside the CDR3, taken from reference TRBV5-1 and TRBJ1-3): KAGVTQTPRYLIKTRGQQVTLSCSPISGHRSVSWYQQTPGQGLQFLFEYFSETQRNKGNFPGRFSGRQFSNSRSEMNVSTLELGDSALYLCASSLEQGARNTIYFGEGSWLTVV.